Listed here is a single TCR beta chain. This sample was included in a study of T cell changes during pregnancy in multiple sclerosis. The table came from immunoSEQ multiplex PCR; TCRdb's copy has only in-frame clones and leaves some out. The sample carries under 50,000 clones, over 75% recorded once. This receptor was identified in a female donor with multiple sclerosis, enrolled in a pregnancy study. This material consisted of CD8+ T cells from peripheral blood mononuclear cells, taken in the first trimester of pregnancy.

In DNA form, the CDR3 reads TGTGCCAGCAGCAAAGCGCGGCCGGCGGAACCCATCCAAGAGACCCAGTACTTC. Translating it yields CASSKARPAEPIQETQYF. The chain links TRBV21-1 to TRBJ2-5; TRBD2 is taken as the D call from the table, unchecked against the DNA. TRBV21-1 represents a pseudogene. This CDR3 is built from 18 residues.